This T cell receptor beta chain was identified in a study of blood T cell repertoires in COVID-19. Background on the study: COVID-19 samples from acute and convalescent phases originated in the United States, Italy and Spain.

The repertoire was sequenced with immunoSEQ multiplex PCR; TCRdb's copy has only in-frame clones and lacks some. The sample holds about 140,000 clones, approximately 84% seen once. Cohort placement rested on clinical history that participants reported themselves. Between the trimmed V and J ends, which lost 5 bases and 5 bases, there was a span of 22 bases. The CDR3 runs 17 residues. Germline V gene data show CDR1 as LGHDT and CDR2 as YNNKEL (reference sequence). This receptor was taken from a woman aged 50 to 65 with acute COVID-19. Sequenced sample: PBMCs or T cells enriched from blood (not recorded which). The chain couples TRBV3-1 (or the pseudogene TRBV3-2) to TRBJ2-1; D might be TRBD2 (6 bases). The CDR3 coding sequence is TGTGCCAGCAGCACCGAGGGCCGGGAGCACTTTAACAATGAGCAGTTCTTC. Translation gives CASSTEGREHFNNEQFF.